This TCR beta chain came from a study of cytomegalovirus exposure and HLA in healthy donors. General study results and limits: Association with HLA alleles at 0.05 false discovery rate was found for 16,951 TCR beta sequences in a later analysis. It was in a later analysis that TCR association rates were seen to vary by HLA locus, highest for DRB1 and lowest for HLA-C.

60 Vbeta and 13 Jbeta primers were used in PCR. Here immunoSEQ multiplex PCR was the method, and the copy in TCRdb shows in-frame clones only, minus some. The sample contains 110,000 or so clones, under 80% of which appear only once. The CDR3 runs to 13 residues. With regard to this clone: The antigen is undetermined.

The specimen was PBMCs. The V call is TRBV1, the J call TRBJ2-7; the table's D call TRBD2 went unverified against the DNA. TRBV1 is an annotated pseudogene. This sequence originates from a woman between 45 and 65 years old in good health and CMV-seropositive. The CDR3 coding sequence is TGCACCAGCAGCCTGACTAGTGACTACGAGCAGTACTTC. Protein: CTSSLTSDYEQYF.